This T cell receptor (beta chain) came from a study of shared clonotypes between healthy human individuals. Study background: Each donor had three CD4 naive, three CD4 memory, two CD8 naive and one CD8 memory plate.

Between the trimmed V and J ends, which lost 2 bases and 8 bases, there was a span of 9 bases. The CDR3 spans 12 residues. Germline V gene lookup returns CDR1 MNHNS and CDR2 SASEGT. The assay was immunoSEQ multiplex PCR, and TCRdb's table has in-frame clones only and misses some. The sample records around 940,000 clones, 76% being singletons. Free of recent acute infections or vaccinations, the donors were healthy HIV-negative adults. Every one of the donors was a Caucasian adult that lived in Nashville, Tennessee. Material: memory CD4+ T cells sorted from blood. Sample subset: CD45RA-negative fraction. The TCR was taken from a man younger than 30 in good health. The rearrangement links TRBV6-1 to TRBJ1-1; D not certain. CDR3 protein: CASSESRREAFF. CDR3 sequence (DNA): TGTGCCAGCAGTGAAAGTCGGCGGGAAGCTTTCTTT.